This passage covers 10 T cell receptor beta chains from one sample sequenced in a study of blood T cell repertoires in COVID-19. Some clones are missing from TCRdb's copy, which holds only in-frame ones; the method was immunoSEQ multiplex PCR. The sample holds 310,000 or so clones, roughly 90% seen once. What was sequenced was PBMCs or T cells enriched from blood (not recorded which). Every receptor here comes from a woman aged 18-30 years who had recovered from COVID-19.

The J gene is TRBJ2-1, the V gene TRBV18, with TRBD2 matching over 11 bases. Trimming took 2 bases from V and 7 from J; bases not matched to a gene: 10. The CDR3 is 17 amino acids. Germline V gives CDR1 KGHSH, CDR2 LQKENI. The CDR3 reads CASSPTGASGRSNEQFF. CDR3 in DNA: TGTGCCAGCTCACCAACGGGGGCTAGCGGGAGGTCGAATGAGCAGTTCTTC.

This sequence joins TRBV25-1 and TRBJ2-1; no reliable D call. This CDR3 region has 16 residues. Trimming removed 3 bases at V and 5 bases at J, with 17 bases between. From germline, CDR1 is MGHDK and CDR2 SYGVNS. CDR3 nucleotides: TGTGCCAGCAGTGATCGGGTAGAGTTGAAACACAATGAGCAGTTCTTC. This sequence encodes CASSDRVELKHNEQFF. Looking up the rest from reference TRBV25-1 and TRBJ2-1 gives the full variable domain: EADIYQTPRYLVIGTGKKITLECSQTMGHDKMYWYQQDPGMELHLIHYSYGVNSTEKGDLSSESTVSRIRTEHFPLTLESARPSHTSQYLCASSDRVELKHNEQFFGPGTRLTVL.

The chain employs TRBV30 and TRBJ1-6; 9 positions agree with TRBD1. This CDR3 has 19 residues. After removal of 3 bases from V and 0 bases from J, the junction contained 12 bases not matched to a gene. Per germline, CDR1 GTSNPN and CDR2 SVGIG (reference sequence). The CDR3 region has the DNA TGTGCCTGGAGCGCGGGACAGGGCTTCACTCGCTCCTATAATTCACCCCTCCACTTT. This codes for CAWSAGQGFTRSYNSPLHF.

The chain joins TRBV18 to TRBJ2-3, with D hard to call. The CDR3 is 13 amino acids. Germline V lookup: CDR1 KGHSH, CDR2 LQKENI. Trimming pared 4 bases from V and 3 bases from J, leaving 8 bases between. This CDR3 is CASSRSGTDTQYF. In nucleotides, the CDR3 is TGTGCCAGCTCACGATCCGGGACAGATACGCAGTATTTT.

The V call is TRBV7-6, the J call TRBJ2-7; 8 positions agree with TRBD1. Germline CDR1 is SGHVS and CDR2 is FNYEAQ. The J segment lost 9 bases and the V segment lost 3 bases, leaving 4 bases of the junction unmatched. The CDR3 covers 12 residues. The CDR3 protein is CASSLPGGWQYF. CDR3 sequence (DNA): TGTGCCAGCAGCTTGCCAGGGGGCTGGCAGTACTTC.

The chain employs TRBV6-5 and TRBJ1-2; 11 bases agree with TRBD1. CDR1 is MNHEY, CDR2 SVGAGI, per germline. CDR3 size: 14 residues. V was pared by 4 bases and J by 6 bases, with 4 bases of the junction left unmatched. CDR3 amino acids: CASSSDRGLHGYTF. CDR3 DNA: TGTGCCAGCAGTTCGGACAGGGGGCTCCATGGCTACACCTTC.

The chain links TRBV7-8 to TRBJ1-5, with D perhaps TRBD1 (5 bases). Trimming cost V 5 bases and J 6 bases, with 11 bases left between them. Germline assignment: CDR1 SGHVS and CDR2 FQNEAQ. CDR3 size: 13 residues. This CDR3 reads CASSAGHSQPQHF. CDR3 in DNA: TGTGCCAGCAGCGCAGGACATTCTCAGCCCCAGCATTTT.

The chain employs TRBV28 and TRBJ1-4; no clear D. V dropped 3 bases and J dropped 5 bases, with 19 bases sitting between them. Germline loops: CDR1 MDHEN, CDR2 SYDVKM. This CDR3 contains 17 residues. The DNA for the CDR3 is TGTGCCAGCAGTTTTAGTGGCCGAGGTATTCCGAATGAAAAACTGTTTTTT. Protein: CASSFSGRGIPNEKLFF.

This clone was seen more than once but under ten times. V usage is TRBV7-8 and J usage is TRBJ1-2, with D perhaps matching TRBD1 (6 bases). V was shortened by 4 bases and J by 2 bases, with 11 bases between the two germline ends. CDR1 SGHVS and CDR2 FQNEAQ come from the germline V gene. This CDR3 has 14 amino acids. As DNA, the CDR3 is TGTGCCAGCAGCTCAACAGGGCCGAACTATGGCTACACCTTC. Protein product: CASSSTGPNYGYTF.

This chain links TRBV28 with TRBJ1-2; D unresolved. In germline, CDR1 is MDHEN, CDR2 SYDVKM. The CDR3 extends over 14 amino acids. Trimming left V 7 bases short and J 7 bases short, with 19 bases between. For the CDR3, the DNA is TGTGCCAGCACTCCTGCCGCGCGGGGTGGTGGCTACACCTTC. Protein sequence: CASTPAARGGGYTF.